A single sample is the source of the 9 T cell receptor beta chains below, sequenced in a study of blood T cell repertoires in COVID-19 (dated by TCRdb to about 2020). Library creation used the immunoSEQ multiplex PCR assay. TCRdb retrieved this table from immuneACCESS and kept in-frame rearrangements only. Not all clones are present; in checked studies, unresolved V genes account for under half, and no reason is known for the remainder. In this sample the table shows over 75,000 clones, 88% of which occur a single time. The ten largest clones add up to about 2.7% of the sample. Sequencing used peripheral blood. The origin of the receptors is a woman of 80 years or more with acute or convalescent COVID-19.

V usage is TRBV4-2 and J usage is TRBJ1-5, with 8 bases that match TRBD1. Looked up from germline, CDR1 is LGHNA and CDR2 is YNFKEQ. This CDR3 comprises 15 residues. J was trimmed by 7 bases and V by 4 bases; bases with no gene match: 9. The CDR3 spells CASSLTTGGFQPQHF. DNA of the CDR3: TGTGCCAGCAGCCTCACAACAGGGGGATTCCAGCCCCAGCATTTT.

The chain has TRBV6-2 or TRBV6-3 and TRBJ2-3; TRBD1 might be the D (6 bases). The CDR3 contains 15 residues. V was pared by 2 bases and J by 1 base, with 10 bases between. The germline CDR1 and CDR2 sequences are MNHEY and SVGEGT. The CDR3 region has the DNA TGTGCCAGCAGTTACGAGACAGGACGCACAGATACGCAGTATTTT. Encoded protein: CASSYETGRTDTQYF.

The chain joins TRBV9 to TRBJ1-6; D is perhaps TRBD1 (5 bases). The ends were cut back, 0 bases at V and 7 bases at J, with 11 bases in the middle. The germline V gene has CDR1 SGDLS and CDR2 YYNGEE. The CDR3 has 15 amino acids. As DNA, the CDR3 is TGTGCCAGCAGCGTAGCGGGGGGGTCGAATTCACCCCTCCACTTT. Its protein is CASSVAGGSNSPLHF.

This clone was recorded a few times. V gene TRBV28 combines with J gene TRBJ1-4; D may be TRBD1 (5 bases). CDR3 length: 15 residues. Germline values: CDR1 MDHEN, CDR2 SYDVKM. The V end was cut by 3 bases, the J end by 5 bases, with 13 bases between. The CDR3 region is CASSLGGIGNEKLFF. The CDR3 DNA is TGTGCCAGCAGTTTGGGGGGAATTGGGAATGAAAAACTGTTTTTT.

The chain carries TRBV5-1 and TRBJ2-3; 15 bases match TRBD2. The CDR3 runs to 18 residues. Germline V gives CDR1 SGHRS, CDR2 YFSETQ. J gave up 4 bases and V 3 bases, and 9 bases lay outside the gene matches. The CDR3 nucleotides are TGCGCCAGCAGCTGGGGGGGACTAGCGGGAGGCGGTGCAGATACGCAGTATTTT. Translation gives CASSWGGLAGGGADTQYF.

The CDR3 protein is CASSLVQGSSPLHF. CDR3 nucleotide sequence: TGTGCCAGCAGCTTGGTTCAGGGTAGTTCACCCCTCCACTTT. The gene calls are TRBV5-8 and TRBJ1-6; tentative D call: TRBD1 (5 bases). Per the germline V gene, CDR1 is SGHTS and CDR2 is YDEGEE. Deletions cut 0 bases from V and 9 bases from J, with 10 bases between. The CDR3 covers 14 residues.

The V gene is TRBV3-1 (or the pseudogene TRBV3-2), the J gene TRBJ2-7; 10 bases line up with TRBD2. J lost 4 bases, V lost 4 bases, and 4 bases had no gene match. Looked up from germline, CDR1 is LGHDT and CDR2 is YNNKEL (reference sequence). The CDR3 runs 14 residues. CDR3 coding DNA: TGTGCCAGCAGCCCATGGACTAGCGGTTACGAGCAGTACTTC. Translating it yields CASSPWTSGYEQYF.

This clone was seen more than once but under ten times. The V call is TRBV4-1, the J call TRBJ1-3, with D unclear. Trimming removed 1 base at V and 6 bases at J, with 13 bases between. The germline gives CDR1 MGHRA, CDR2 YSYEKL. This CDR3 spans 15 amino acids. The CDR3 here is CASSQGGRSENTIYF. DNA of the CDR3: TGCGCCAGCAGCCAAGGAGGGAGAAGCGAAAACACCATATATTTT.

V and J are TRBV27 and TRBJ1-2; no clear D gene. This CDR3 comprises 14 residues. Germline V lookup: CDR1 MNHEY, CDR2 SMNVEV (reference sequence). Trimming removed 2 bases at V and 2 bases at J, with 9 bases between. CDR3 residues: CASSLGEGNYGYTF. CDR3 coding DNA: TGTGCCAGCAGTTTAGGCGAGGGAAACTATGGCTACACCTTC.